Listed below are T cell receptor beta chains from one sample, sequenced in a study of CD8 T cells in ankylosing spondylitis. One entry per CDR3 protein, called by TCRdb with MiXCR from the 5' RACE reads. Here the sample spans about 240,000 distinct CDR3 sequences, roughly 8.6% being singletons. Sequencing was done on a sample of blood, either unsorted or a sorted T cell fraction (not recorded which). All receptors come from a male donor with ankylosing spondylitis or in good health (not recorded which). CDR3s include the opening cysteine and the closing phenylalanine or tryptophan. The D gene is left open where the match is weak. The size field is filled for only some rows; it gives once, few, many or a size class.

d_gene | j_gene | abundance | v_gene | CDR3aa | CDR3nt
TRBD2 | TRBJ2-2 | many | TRBV5-1 | CASSVTSGTGELFF | TGCGCCAGCAGCGTCACTAGCGGCACCGGGGAGCTGTTTTTT
NA | TRBJ2-2 | NA | TRBV5-1 | CASSLAQGNTGELFF | TGCGCCAGCAGCTTGGCACAGGGGAACACCGGGGAGCTGTTTTTT
TRBD2 | TRBJ2-7 | NA | TRBV19 | CASSRHGTSGNEQYF | TGTGCCAGTAGCCGCCACGGGACTAGCGGGAACGAGCAGTACTTC
NA | TRBJ2-2 | many | TRBV5-1 | CASSTQWDTGELFF | TGCGCCAGCAGCACCCAATGGGACACCGGGGAGCTGTTTTTT
NA | TRBJ1-5 | many | TRBV20-1 | CSAAPPGSNQPQHF | TGCAGTGCTGCGCCTCCAGGAAGCAATCAGCCCCAGCATTTT
TRBD2 | TRBJ2-1 | many | TRBV27 | CASRPSRAREDEQFF | TGTGCCAGCAGGCCCTCCCGGGCACGGGAGGATGAGCAGTTCTTC
NA | TRBJ1-2 | NA | TRBV19 | CASREGQQVYGYTF | TGTGCCAGTAGGGAGGGGCAGCAGGTCTATGGCTACACCTTC
TRBD2 | TRBJ2-1 | many | TRBV20-1 | CSARDGASGDNEQFF | TGCAGTGCTAGAGATGGGGCTAGCGGGGACAATGAGCAGTTCTTC
NA | TRBJ2-6 | few | TRBV14 | CASSRDSGANVLTF | TGTGCCAGTTCCCGGGACTCTGGGGCCAACGTCCTGACTTTC
NA | TRBJ2-7 | NA | TRBV4-2 | CASSQEWGDRGFEQYF | TGTGCCAGCAGCCAAGAATGGGGGGACCGGGGGTTCGAGCAGTACTTC
NA | TRBJ1-1 | many | TRBV2 | CASSTGGMNTEAFF | TGTGCCAGCAGCACGGGGGGCATGAACACTGAAGCTTTCTTT
NA | TRBJ2-2 | NA | TRBV29-1 | CSVEGPSINTGELFF | TGCAGCGTTGAAGGCCCAAGTATTAACACCGGGGAGCTGTTTTTT
NA | TRBJ1-6 | NA | TRBV7-2 | CASSRGGVGSPLHF | TGTGCCAGCAGCCGCGGGGGTGTGGGTTCACCCCTCCACTTT
NA | TRBJ1-1 | NA | TRBV4-2 | CASSPGTSDTEAFF | TGTGCCAGCAGCCCTGGGACTTCGGACACTGAAGCTTTCTTT
TRBD2 | TRBJ2-1 | many | TRBV20-1 | CSARPLRLAGDQYNEQFF | TGCAGTGCTAGACCCCTAAGACTAGCGGGGGACCAATACAATGAGCAGTTCTTC
NA | TRBJ2-5 | many | TRBV12-3/TRBV12-4 | CASSLRLGEVETQYF | TGTGCCAGCAGTTTAAGGTTGGGGGAGGTTGAGACCCAGTACTTC
NA | TRBJ1-1 | few | TRBV12-3/TRBV12-4 | CASSLRTVNTEAFF | TGTGCCAGCAGTTTACGGACAGTAAACACTGAAGCTTTCTTT
NA | TRBJ2-1 | many | TRBV6-4 | CASSEGLAASNEQFF | TGTGCCAGCAGTGAGGGTTTAGCGGCCTCGAATGAGCAGTTCTTC